The 11 T cell receptor beta chains below were found in one sample sequenced in a study of T-cell memory formation after mild COVID-19. TCRdb processed the 5' RACE reads anew with MiXCR; each CDR3 protein has one entry. The repertoire includes some 300,000 distinct CDR3 sequences, roughly a fifth of them detected once, and 21% sits in the top ten. The specimen was PBMCs or a T cell subset sorted from them (not recorded which). The receptor source for this set is a man younger than 35 who had mild COVID-19 (a few samples of this study predate the infection). Cell type and time point are not known.

The rearrangement links TRBV7-8 to TRBJ1-3, with TRBD1 matching 7 bases. The CDR3 consists of 16 residues. Germline CDR1 and CDR2: SGHVS and FQNEAQ. J was trimmed by 3 bases and V by 5 bases; bases with no gene match: 10. As DNA, the CDR3 is TGTGCCAGCAGCCCTCAGACAGGGTCGAATGGAAACACCATATATTTT. This sequence encodes CASSPQTGSNGNTIYF. Together with reference TRBV7-8 and TRBJ1-3, the CDR3 gives the full variable domain: GAGVSQSPRYKVAKRGQDVALRCDPISGHVSLFWYQQALGQGPEFLTYFQNEAQLDKSGLPSDRFFAERPEGSVSTLKIQRTQQEDSAVYLCASSPQTGSNGNTIYFGEGSWLTVV.

The CDR3 here is CATNGAAWTGELFF. DNA for the CDR3: TGTGCCACAAACGGGGCTGCGTGGACCGGGGAGCTGTTTTTT. The chain combines TRBV7-2 with TRBJ2-2, with D possibly called TRBD1 or TRBD2 (5 bases each). V shed 10 bases and J shed 5 bases, with 17 bases lying between them. CDR1 SGHTA and CDR2 FQGNSA come from the germline V gene. This CDR3 region has 14 residues. The complete variable domain, with remaining parts taken from reference TRBV7-2 and TRBJ2-2, reads GAGVSQSPSNKVTEKGKDVELRCDPISGHTALYWYRQSLGQGLEFLIYFQGNSAPDKSGLPSDRFSAERTGGSVSTLTIQRTQQEDSAVYLCATNGAAWTGELFFGEGSRLTVL.

The chain recombines TRBV7-8 with TRBJ1-1; perhaps TRBD1 as D (5 bases). This CDR3 has 14 residues. Germline loops: CDR1 SGHVS, CDR2 FQNEAQ. V lost 5 bases and J 2 bases, leaving 12 bases between the germline ends. CDR3 sequence: CASSVGTANTEAFF. The DNA for the CDR3 is TGTGCCAGCAGCGTAGGGACGGCCAACACTGAAGCTTTCTTT.

The chain recombines TRBV7-2 with TRBJ2-1; 8 nucleotides match TRBD2. This CDR3 has 15 amino acids. CDR1 is SGHTA, CDR2 FQGNSA, per germline. V lost 3 bases and J lost 9; bases outside the gene matches: 10. The CDR3 coding sequence is TGTGCCAGCAGCTTTGGTGTGGTAGCGGGGTCTGAGCAGTTCTTC. This gives the protein CASSFGVVAGSEQFF.

This chain links TRBV11-2 with TRBJ2-2; 7 positions agree with TRBD2. CDR3 length equals 15 residues. Looked up from germline, CDR1 is SGHAT and CDR2 is FQNNGV. Trimming removed 5 bases from V and 6 bases from J; junction bases left unmatched: 9. The CDR3 nucleotides are TGTGCCAGCAGCCCCATCACGGGGAGGGCCGGGGAGCTGTTTTTT. Residues: CASSPITGRAGELFF.

V is TRBV7-2 and J is TRBJ2-3, with a possible D match to TRBD2 (6 bases). Trimming removed 5 bases at V and 3 bases at J, with 18 bases between. The CDR3 sequence is 16 residues long. Per the germline V gene, CDR1 is SGHTA and CDR2 is FQGNSA. The CDR3 is CASSPRGKGRTDTQYF. The CDR3 coding sequence is TGTGCCAGCAGCCCTCGAGGGAAGGGGAGGACAGATACGCAGTATTTT.

This chain uses TRBV7-3 with TRBJ2-3, with D maybe TRBD1 (6 bases). CDR3 length: 16 residues. V lost 0 bases, J lost 5 bases, and 15 bases lay in between. Germline-derived CDR1 and CDR2 are SGHTA and FQGTGA. The CDR3 region is CASSLTSGRGRDTQYF. CDR3 sequence (DNA): TGTGCCAGCAGCTTAACGTCCGGCAGGGGACGAGATACGCAGTATTTT. Full variable domain (outside the CDR3, taken from reference TRBV7-3 and TRBJ2-3): GAGVSQTPSNKVTEKGKYVELRCDPISGHTALYWYRQSLGQGPEFLIYFQGTGAADDSGLPNDRFFAVRPEGSVSTLKIQRTERGDSAVYLCASSLTSGRGRDTQYFGPGTRLTVL.

The V gene is TRBV4-1, the J gene TRBJ1-2; 7 bases align to TRBD1. V lost 3 bases, J lost 4 bases, and 11 bases stayed unmatched. Germline assignment: CDR1 MGHRA and CDR2 YSYEKL. The CDR3 length is 16 residues. CDR3 amino acids: CASSQGLTGRPYGYTF. The CDR3 DNA follows: TGCGCCAGCAGCCAGGGCCTGACAGGGCGCCCCTATGGCTACACCTTC.

This clonotype was recorded many times. The gene calls are TRBV7-9 and TRBJ2-5; 8 bases line up with TRBD2. The J segment lost 7 bases and the V segment lost 4 bases, leaving 5 bases of the junction unmatched. Germline CDR1 and CDR2: SEHNR and FQNEAQ (reference sequence). This CDR3 has 13 amino acids. The CDR3 region is CASSSGLEGTQYF. CDR3 bases: TGTGCCAGCAGCTCGGGACTAGAAGGGACCCAGTACTTC.

The chain links TRBV7-8 to TRBJ2-7, with a tentative D call TRBD2 (6 bases). Between the trimmed V and J ends, which lost 1 base and 2 bases, there was a span of 9 bases. CDR1 is SGHVS, CDR2 FQNEAQ, per germline. CDR3 length equals 14 residues. CDR3 residues: CASSLDPGAYEQYV. CDR3 in DNA: TGTGCCAGCAGCTTAGACCCGGGGGCCTACGAGCAGTACGTC.

Only one count was recorded for this clonotype. The CDR3: CATSESDREDGYTF. The CDR3 nucleotides are TGTGCCACCAGTGAATCGGACAGGGAGGATGGCTACACCTTC. This chain links TRBV24-1 with TRBJ1-2; 8 nucleotides line up with TRBD1. The V gene's germline CDR1 is KGHDR and CDR2 SFDVKD. The CDR3 covers 14 residues. J lost 6 bases, V lost 4 bases, and 6 bases had no gene match.